The clone carrying this T cell receptor beta chain was found a few times. This record comes from a study of T cells in Graves' hyperthyroidism and ophthalmopathy. There were TCR beta CDR3 regions amplified from RNA transcripts. Using the HTBI primer set, a first-round RT-PCR was run on the TCR CDR3. Using its own MiXCR run on the multiplex PCR reads, TCRdb lists one record per CDR3 protein. This sample has about 400,000 distinct CDR3 sequences, with 13% to 15% found just once. The V gene's germline CDR1 is LNHDA and CDR2 SQIVND (reference sequence). This CDR3 has 14 amino acids. V dropped 7 bases and J dropped 6 bases, with 18 bases sitting between them.

The V and J genes are TRBV19 and TRBJ1-2; possibly TRBD1 for D (5 bases). The sample consisted of blood. This clonotype originated in a woman aged 55-69 years with Graves' ophthalmopathy. DNA of the CDR3: TGTGCCAGTAACCCGGGGGAGGGGACGAATGGCTACACCTTC. Amino acids: CASNPGEGTNGYTF.